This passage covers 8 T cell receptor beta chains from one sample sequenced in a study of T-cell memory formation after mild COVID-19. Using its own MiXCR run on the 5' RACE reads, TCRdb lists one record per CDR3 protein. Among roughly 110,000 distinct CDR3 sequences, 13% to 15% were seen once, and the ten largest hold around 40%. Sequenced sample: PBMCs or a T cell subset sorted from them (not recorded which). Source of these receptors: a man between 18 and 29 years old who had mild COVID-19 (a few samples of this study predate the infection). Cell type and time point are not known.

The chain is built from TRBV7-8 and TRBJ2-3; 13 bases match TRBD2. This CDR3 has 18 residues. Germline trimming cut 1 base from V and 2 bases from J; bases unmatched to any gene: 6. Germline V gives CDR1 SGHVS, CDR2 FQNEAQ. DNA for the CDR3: TGTGCCAGCAGCTTAGAATACGGGACTAGCGGGGTCACAGATACGCAGTATTTT. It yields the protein CASSLEYGTSGVTDTQYF.

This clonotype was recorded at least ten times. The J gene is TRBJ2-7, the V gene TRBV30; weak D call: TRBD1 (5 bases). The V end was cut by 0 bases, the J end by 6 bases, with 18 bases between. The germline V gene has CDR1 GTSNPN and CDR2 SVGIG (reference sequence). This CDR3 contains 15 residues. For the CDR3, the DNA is TGTGCCTGGAGTGTAGGGGCGACGGCCCTGGCCGAGCAGTACTTC. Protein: CAWSVGATALAEQYF.

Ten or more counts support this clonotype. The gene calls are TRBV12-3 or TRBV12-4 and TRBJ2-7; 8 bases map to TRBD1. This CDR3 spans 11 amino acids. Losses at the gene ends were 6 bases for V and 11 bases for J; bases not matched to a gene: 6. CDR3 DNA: TGTGCCAGCAGCCAGACAGGGGAAGAGTACTTC. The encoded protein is CASSQTGEEYF.

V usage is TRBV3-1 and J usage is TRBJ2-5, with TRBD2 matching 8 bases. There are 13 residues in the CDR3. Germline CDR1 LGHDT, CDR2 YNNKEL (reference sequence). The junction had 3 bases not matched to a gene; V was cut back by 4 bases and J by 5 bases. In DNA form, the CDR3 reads TGTGCCAGCAGCCTTCGACTAGCGGAGACCCAGTACTTC. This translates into CASSLRLAETQYF.

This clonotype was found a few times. This chain's CDR3 is CASTIGQEDTEAFF. The CDR3 DNA is TGTGCCAGCACCATCGGACAGGAGGACACTGAAGCTTTCTTT. The genes are TRBV12-3 or TRBV12-4 and TRBJ1-1; 7 bases agree with TRBD1. V lost 7 bases and J lost 3; bases outside the gene matches: 8. The CDR3 totals 14 residues.

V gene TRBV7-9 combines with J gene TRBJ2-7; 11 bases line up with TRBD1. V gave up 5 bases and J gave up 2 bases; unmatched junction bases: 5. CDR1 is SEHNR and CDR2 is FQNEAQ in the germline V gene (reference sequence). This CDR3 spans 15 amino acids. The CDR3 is CASSPGQGAPYEQYF. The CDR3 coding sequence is TGTGCCAGCAGCCCAGGACAGGGGGCCCCCTACGAGCAGTACTTC.

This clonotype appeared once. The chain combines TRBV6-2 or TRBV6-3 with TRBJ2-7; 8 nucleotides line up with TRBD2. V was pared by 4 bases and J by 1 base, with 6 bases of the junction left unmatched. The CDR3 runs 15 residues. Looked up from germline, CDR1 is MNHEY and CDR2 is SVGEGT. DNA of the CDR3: TGTGCCAGCAGTTTGAGCGGGGGAATTTCCTACGAGCAGTACGTC. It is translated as CASSLSGGISYEQYV.

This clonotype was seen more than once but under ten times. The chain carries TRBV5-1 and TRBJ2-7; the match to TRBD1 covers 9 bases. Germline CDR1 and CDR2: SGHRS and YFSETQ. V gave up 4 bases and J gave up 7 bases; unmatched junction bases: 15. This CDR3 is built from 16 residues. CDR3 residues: CASSPGPGTGWREQYF. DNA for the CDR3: TGCGCCAGCAGCCCGGGTCCCGGGACAGGGTGGAGGGAGCAGTACTTC.